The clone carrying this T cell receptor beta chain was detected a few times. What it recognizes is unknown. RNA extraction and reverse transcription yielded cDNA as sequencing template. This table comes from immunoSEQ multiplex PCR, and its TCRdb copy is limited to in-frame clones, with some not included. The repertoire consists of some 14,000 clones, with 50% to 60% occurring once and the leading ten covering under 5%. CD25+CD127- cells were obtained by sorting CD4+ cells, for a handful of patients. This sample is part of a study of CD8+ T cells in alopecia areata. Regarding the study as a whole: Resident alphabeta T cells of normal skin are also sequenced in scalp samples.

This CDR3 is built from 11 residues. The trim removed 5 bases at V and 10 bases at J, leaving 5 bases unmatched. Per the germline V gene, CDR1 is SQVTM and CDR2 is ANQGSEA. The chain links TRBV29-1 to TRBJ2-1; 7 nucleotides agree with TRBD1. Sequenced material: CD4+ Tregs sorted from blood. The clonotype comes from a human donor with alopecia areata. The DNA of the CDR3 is TGCAGCGTTACCGACAGGGCCGAGCAGTTCTTC. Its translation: CSVTDRAEQFF.